The clone carrying this T cell receptor (beta chain) was found many times. As yet, its antigen is unknown. Trimming cost V 0 bases and J 7 bases; bases outside gene matches: 15. This CDR3 region has 18 residues. CDR1 is SGHRS and CDR2 is YFSETQ in the germline V gene. The data derive from a study of early T cells in non-severe SARS-CoV-2 infection. Study-level results: VDJdb matching favored anti-spike CD8 responses, missing private and CD4 specificities.

TCRdb redid the calling of the 5' RACE reads with MiXCR, one entry per CDR3 protein. The table lists about 80,000 distinct CDR3 sequences, 10% to 15% of them singletons. This TCR came from an adult who was a healthcare worker with PCR-confirmed SARS-CoV-2 infection or an uninfected control (not recorded which). The donor label of this sample is uncertain. This specimen was whole blood, taken at baseline. This chain joins TRBV5-1 and TRBJ2-7; 11 bases line up with TRBD2. The CDR3 bases are TGCGCCAGCAGCTTGGCCGGGGTCCCGGGACTAGCGGATAATGAGCAGTACTTC. Encoded protein: CASSLAGVPGLADNEQYF.